These 13 T cell receptor beta chains were all obtained from the same sample, sequenced in a study of blood T cell repertoires in COVID-19. Sequencing was performed with immunoSEQ multiplex PCR; in TCRdb, only in-frame clones are kept and a portion is missing. The sample lists approximately 200,000 clones, nearly 90% occurring once. Source material: PBMCs or T cells enriched from blood (not recorded which). The receptor source for this set is a man in his thirties or forties who had recovered from COVID-19.

This clone has just one count. The V call is TRBV9, the J call TRBJ2-3, with D possibly being TRBD2 (5 bases). V lost 0 bases and J 5 bases, leaving 16 bases between the germline ends. Germline V CDR1 and CDR2: SGDLS, YYNGEE. There are 16 residues in the CDR3. The CDR3, as DNA: TGTGCCAGCAGCGTAGTCGGCGGGCCTAGTCAAGATACGCAGTATTTT. Its translation: CASSVVGGPSQDTQYF.

This chain links TRBV28 with TRBJ2-7; 13 bases line up with TRBD2. Losses at the gene ends were 5 bases for V and 4 bases for J; bases not matched to a gene: 2. The germline gives CDR1 MDHEN, CDR2 SYDVKM. The CDR3 totals 14 residues. The CDR3 sequence is CASSGLAGVYEQYF. CDR3 bases: TGTGCCAGCAGTGGACTAGCGGGAGTTTACGAGCAGTACTTC.

The CDR3 bases are TGTGCCAGCACCATACCGGGTGCCTACGAGCAGTACTTC. It is translated as CASTIPGAYEQYF. The chain has TRBV6-5 and TRBJ2-7, with D unclear. Germline values: CDR1 MNHEY, CDR2 SVGAGI. Trimming removed 7 bases from V and 2 bases from J, with 12 bases in between. This CDR3 has 13 residues.

The J gene is TRBJ1-6, the V gene TRBV7-9; 7 bases match TRBD1. The V gene end was trimmed by 5 bases and the J gene end by 4 bases; junction bases not matched to a gene: 5. Per the germline V gene, CDR1 is SEHNR and CDR2 is FQNEAQ (reference sequence). The CDR3 is 15 residues long. The CDR3 bases are TGTGCCAGCAGCCCCGGACAGGATTATAATTCACCCCTCCACTTT. It translates to CASSPGQDYNSPLHF.

This chain connects TRBV10-3 to TRBJ1-2, with TRBD1 as a possible D gene (5 bases). The germline V gene has CDR1 ENHRY and CDR2 SYGVKD. Trimming took 4 bases from V and 4 from J, leaving 13 bases between them. The CDR3 contains 14 residues. The DNA for the CDR3 is TGTGCCATCAGTGGCCCCACAGGCTCCTATGGCTACACCTTC. Translation: CAISGPTGSYGYTF.

This sequence joins TRBV4-3 and TRBJ1-2; 8 nucleotides match TRBD1. Germline V gene sequence: CDR1 LGHNA, CDR2 YSLEER. The CDR3 has 15 amino acids. V trimming: 1 base; J trimming: 3 bases; junction bases outside the gene matches: 4. This CDR3 is CASSQAAGQDYGYTF. The CDR3 nucleotides are TGCGCCAGCAGCCAAGCCGCGGGACAGGACTATGGCTACACCTTC.

This chain joins TRBV5-8 and TRBJ2-5; D perhaps matches TRBD1 (5 bases). The CDR3 is 13 residues long. CDR1 is SGHTS and CDR2 is YDEGEE in the germline V gene. V lost 1 base and J lost 4, with 8 bases in between. The CDR3 protein is CASSLQGTETQYF. The CDR3, as DNA: TGTGCCAGCAGCTTGCAGGGAACAGAGACCCAGTACTTC.

The chain links TRBV28 to TRBJ1-1, with a possible D match to TRBD1 (6 bases). The CDR3 sequence is 14 residues long. Per the germline V gene, CDR1 is MDHEN and CDR2 is SYDVKM. V was cut by 4 bases and J by 8 bases, with 17 bases left in between. As DNA, the CDR3 is TGTGCCAGCAGTTCACAGGGAGGGTATAAGGAAGCTTTCTTT. The encoded protein is CASSSQGGYKEAFF.

V is TRBV25-1 and J is TRBJ1-1, with D hard to call. CDR3 size: 13 residues. V was trimmed by 6 bases and J by 7 bases, leaving 15 bases between them. Germline loops: CDR1 MGHDK, CDR2 SYGVNS. The CDR3 spells CASSQPEQSEAFF. Written as DNA, the CDR3 is TGTGCCAGCAGCCAGCCGGAACAGAGTGAAGCTTTCTTT.

V usage is TRBV6-5 and J usage is TRBJ1-2; perhaps TRBD1 as D (5 bases). The CDR3 has 16 residues. Germline CDR1 and CDR2: MNHEY and SVGAGI. V lost 3 bases to trimming and J lost 1 base, with 15 bases between them. The DNA for the CDR3 is TGTGCCAGCAGTTATAAGAGGACAAGGAATAACTATGGCTACACCTTC. It encodes CASSYKRTRNNYGYTF.

This clone has just one count. One end of the junction does not line up with germline, which may come from a read error. The chain employs TRBV6-5 and TRBJ1-2; 9 bases map to TRBD1. Germline V gene sequence: CDR1 MNHEY, CDR2 SVGAGI. This CDR3 region has 15 residues. This CDR3 reads CASSHSGGQGEGYTF. The CDR3 coding sequence is TGTGCCAGCAGTCACTCAGGGGGACAGGGAGAAGGCTACACCTTC.

The rearrangement joins TRBV7-9 to TRBJ1-1; no clear D gene. This CDR3 is 14 amino acids long. Germline V gene data show CDR1 as SEHNR and CDR2 as FQNEAQ (reference sequence). V was pared by 2 bases and J by 8 bases, with 15 bases between. DNA of the CDR3: TGTGCCAGCAGCTTAAAATCGGCTGAGGCGGAAGCTTTCTTT. It codes for CASSLKSAEAEAFF.

The genes are TRBV9 and TRBJ1-5, with 11 bases that match TRBD1. CDR3 length: 15 residues. CDR1 is SGDLS and CDR2 is YYNGEE in the germline V gene. The V segment lost 3 bases and the J segment 6 bases; nucleotides outside the gene matches: 5. CDR3 protein: CASSAGTGGSQPQHF. DNA of the CDR3: TGTGCCAGCAGCGCTGGGACAGGGGGGAGTCAGCCCCAGCATTTT. The full variable domain, in which reference TRBV9 and TRBJ1-5 provide the parts outside the CDR3, is DSGVTQTPKHLITATGQRVTLRCSPRSGDLSVYWYQQSLDQGLQFLIQYYNGEERAKGNILERFSAQQFPDLHSELNLSSLELGDSALYFCASSAGTGGSQPQHFGDGTRLSIL.